The T cell receptor (beta chain) described here comes from a study of T cells in Graves' hyperthyroidism and ophthalmopathy. CDR1 LGHNT and CDR2 FRNRAP come from the germline V gene. Trimming at V came to 3 bases and at J to 2 bases, leaving 12 bases not matched to a gene. The CDR3 length is 19 residues. There were TCR beta CDR3 regions amplified from RNA transcripts. The HTBI primer set drove a first-round RT-PCR of the TCR CDR3. TCRdb independently ran MiXCR on the multiplex PCR reads; one entry per CDR3 protein. The sample consists of 300,000 to 350,000 distinct CDR3 sequences, 15% to 20% of them appearing once. This clonotype was observed at least ten times. The antigen is not known. Exclusions: uncontrolled infection, other autoimmune disease, pregnancy, lactation. Clinical symptoms, serum thyroxine and TRAb, thyroid ultrasound and orbital computed tomography were used for the diagnoses. General study points: Expanded thyroid clonotypes (above 0.001) were mostly also found in blood.

The chain links TRBV12-5 to TRBJ2-2; 10 positions agree with TRBD1. Sequencing was carried out using blood. The origin of this receptor is a woman aged 40 to 50 with Graves' ophthalmopathy. CDR3 residues: CASGFYVETGGLNTGELFF. As DNA, the CDR3 is TGTGCTAGTGGTTTTTATGTTGAGACAGGGGGCCTAAACACCGGGGAGCTGTTTTTT.